This T cell receptor (beta chain) was identified during a study of blood T cell repertoires in COVID-19. Overall study: Sites across the United States, Italy and Spain contributed samples from acute and convalescent COVID-19. Nucleic acid was either cDNA or gDNA, and it came from T cells, B-cell-depleted T cells, or PBMCs.

The CDR3 consists of 15 residues. CDR1 is ENHRY, CDR2 SYGVKD, per germline. V dropped 4 bases and J dropped 2; count of bases not matched to a gene: 2. Method: immunoSEQ multiplex PCR; TCRdb's copy keeps in-frame clones and lacks some. The repertoire has 28,000 or so clones, 88% of them found once; the top ten carry 26%. This chain links TRBV10-3 with TRBJ2-5, with 12 bases fitting TRBD2. The clonotype was recovered from a human donor in a cohort sampled during active COVID-19. The specimen sequenced was peripheral blood. CDR3 DNA sequence: TGTGCCATCAGTGTCCTAGCGGGGGGGCAAGAGACCCAGTACTTC. This codes for CAISVLAGGQETQYF.